This TCR beta chain was identified in a study of blood T cell repertoires in COVID-19. Only in-frame clones appear in the TCRdb table, and some are missing; sequencing was by immunoSEQ multiplex PCR. The sample holds some 490,000 clones, less than 90% seen once. Either two negative PCRs, clearance, or symptom resolution qualified Cohort 3 donors as recovered. V shed 6 bases, J shed 6 bases, and the junction held 7 bases outside the gene matches. CDR3 length: 16 residues. Germline CDR1 SNHLY, CDR2 FYNNEI. The chain combines TRBV2 with TRBJ2-3; TRBD2 matches 15 bases. Sequencing was done on a sample of PBMCs or T cells enriched from blood (not recorded which). The receptor's source is a woman aged 60 to 75 who had recovered from COVID-19. The CDR3 reads CASSAWTSGGADTQYF. The CDR3 DNA follows: TGTGCCAGCAGCGCCTGGACTAGCGGGGGGGCGGATACGCAGTATTTT.